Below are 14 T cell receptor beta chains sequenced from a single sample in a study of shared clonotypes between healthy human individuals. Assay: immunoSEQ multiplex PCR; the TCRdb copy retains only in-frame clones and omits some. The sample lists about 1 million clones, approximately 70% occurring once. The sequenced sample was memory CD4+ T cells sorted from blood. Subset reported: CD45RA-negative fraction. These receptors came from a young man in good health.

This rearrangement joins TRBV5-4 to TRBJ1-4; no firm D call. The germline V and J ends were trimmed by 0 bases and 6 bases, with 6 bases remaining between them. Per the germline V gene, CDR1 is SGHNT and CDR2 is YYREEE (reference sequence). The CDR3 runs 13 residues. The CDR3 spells CASSLAWDEKLFF. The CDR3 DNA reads TGTGCCAGCAGCTTGGCGTGGGATGAAAAACTGTTTTTT.

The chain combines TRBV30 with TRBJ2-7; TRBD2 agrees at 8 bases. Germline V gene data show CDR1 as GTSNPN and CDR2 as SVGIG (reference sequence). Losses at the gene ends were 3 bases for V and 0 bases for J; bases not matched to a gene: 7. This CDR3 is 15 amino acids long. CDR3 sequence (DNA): TGTGCCTGGAGCGGGGCTAGCGGGCTCTCCTACGAGCAGTACTTC. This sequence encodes CAWSGASGLSYEQYF.

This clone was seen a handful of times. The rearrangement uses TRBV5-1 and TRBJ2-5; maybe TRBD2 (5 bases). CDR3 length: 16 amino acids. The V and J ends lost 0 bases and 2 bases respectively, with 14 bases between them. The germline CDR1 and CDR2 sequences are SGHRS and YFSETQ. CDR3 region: CASSLGGGLGQETQYF. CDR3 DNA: TGCGCCAGCAGCTTGGGAGGCGGACTTGGACAAGAGACCCAGTACTTC.

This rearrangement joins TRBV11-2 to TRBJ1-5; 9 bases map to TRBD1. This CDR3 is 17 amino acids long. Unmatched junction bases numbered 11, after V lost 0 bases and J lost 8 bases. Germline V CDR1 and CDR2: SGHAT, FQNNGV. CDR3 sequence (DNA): TGTGCCAGCAGCTTAGATTCTTGGGGACAGGGTAAGGAGCCCCAGCATTTT. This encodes CASSLDSWGQGKEPQHF.

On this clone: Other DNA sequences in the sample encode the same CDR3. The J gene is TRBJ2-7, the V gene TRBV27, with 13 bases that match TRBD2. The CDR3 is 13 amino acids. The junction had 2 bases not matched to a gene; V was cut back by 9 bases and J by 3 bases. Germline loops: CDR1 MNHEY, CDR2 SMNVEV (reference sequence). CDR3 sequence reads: CASRLAGGYEQYF. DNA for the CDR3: TGTGCCAGTCGACTAGCGGGAGGCTACGAGCAGTACTTC.

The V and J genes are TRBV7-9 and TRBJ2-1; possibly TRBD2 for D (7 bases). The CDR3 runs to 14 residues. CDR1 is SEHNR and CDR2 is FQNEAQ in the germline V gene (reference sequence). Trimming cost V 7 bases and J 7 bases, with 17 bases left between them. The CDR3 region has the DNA TGTGCCAGCAATGGCGGCAGGGGAGGGAATGAGCAGTTCTTC. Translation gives CASNGGRGGNEQFF. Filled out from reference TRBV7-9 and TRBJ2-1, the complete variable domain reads DTGVSQNPRHKITKRGQNVTFRCDPISEHNRLYWYRQTLGQGPEFLTYFQNEAQLEKSRLLSDRFSAERPKGSFSTLEIQRTEQGDSAMYLCASNGGRGGNEQFFGPGTRLTVL.

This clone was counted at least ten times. CDR3 in amino acids: CASRESGGFTAGELFF. In nucleotides, the CDR3 is TGTGCCAGCAGGGAGTCGGGGGGTTTCACGGCCGGGGAGCTGTTTTTT. The genes are TRBV28 and TRBJ2-2; 7 nucleotides agree with TRBD2. V was pared by 6 bases and J by 6 bases, with 13 bases of the junction left unmatched. The CDR3 length is 16 residues. Looked up from germline, CDR1 is MDHEN and CDR2 is SYDVKM. The full variable domain, in which reference TRBV28 and TRBJ2-2 provide the parts outside the CDR3, is DVKVTQSSRYLVKRTGEKVFLECVQDMDHENMFWYRQDPGLGLRLIYFSYDVKMKEKGDIPEGYSVSREKKERFSLILESASTNQTSMYLCASRESGGFTAGELFFGEGSRLTVL.

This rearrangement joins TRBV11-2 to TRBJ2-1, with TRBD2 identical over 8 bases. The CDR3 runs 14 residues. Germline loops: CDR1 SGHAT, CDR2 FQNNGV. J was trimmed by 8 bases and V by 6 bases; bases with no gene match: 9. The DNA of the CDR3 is TGTGCCAGCAGAGGGACTAGATCGTTTTATGAGCAGTTCTTC. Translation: CASRGTRSFYEQFF.

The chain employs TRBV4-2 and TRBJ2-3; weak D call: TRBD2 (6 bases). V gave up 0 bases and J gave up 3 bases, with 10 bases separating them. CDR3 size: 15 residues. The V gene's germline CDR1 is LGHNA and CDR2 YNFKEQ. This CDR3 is CASSQEEGRTDTQYF. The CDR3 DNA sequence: TGTGCCAGCAGCCAAGAGGAGGGGCGTACAGATACGCAGTATTTT.

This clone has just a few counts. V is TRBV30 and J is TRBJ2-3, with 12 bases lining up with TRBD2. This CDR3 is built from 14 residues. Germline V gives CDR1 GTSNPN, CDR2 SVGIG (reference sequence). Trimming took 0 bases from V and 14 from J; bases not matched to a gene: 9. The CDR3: CAWSVGLAGGQWYF. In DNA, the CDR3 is TGTGCCTGGAGTGTAGGGCTAGCGGGGGGGCAGTGGTATTTT.

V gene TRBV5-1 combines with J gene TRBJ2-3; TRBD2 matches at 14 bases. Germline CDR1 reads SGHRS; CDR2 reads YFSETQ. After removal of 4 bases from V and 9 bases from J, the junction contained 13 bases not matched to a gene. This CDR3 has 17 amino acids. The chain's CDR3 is CASSPSGTSGRGETQYF. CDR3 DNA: TGCGCCAGCAGCCCTTCCGGGACTAGCGGGAGAGGAGAGACGCAGTATTTT.

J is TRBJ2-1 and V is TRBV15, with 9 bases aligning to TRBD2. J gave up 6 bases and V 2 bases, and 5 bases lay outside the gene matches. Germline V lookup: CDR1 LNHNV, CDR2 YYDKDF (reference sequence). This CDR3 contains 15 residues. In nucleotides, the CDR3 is TGTGCCACCAGCAGACCTAGCGGGAATCGCAATGAGCAGTTCTTC. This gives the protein CATSRPSGNRNEQFF.

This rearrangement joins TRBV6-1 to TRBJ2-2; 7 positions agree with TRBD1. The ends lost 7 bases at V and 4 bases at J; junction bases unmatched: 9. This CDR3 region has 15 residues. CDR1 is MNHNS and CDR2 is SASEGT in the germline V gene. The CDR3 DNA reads TGTGCCAGCAAGGAAGGGACAGTGAGCACCGGGGAGCTGTTTTTT. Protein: CASKEGTVSTGELFF.

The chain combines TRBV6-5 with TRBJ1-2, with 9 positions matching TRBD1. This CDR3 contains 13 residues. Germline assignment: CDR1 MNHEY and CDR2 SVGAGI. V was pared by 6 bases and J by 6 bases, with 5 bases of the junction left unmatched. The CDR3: CASSKGQGDGYTF. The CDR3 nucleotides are TGTGCCAGCAGCAAGGGACAGGGTGATGGCTACACCTTC.